What follows describes a single T cell receptor beta chain. The sample originates from a study of blood T cell repertoires in COVID-19. Generated by immunoSEQ multiplex PCR, the TCRdb table keeps only in-frame clones and is missing some. The sample lists roughly 250,000 clones; 86% were seen once. This clonotype was obtained from a woman younger than 45 with COVID-19, enrolled during active disease. The sample consisted of peripheral blood.

CDR3 sequence reads: CASNRGAHEQYF. CDR3 in DNA: TGTGCCAGTAACAGGGGGGCCCACGAGCAGTACTTC. This sequence joins TRBV2 and TRBJ2-7, with 8 bases identical to TRBD1. The germline V gene has CDR1 SNHLY and CDR2 FYNNEI. J lost 5 bases, V lost 9 bases, and 6 bases had no gene match. This CDR3 spans 12 amino acids.